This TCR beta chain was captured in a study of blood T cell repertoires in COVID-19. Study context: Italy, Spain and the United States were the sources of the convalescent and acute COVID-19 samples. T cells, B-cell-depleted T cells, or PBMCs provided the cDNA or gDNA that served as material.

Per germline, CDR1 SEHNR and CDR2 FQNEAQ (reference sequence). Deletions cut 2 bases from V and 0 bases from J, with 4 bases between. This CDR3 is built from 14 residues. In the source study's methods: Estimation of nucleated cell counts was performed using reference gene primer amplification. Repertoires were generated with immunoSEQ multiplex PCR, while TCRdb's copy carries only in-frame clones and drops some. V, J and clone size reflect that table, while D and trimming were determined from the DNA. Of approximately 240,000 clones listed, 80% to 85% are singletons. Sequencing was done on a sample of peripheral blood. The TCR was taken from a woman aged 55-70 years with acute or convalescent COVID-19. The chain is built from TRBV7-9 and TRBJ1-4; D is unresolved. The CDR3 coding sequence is TGTGCCAGCAGCTTACCTGCAACTAATGAAAAACTGTTTTTT. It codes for CASSLPATNEKLFF. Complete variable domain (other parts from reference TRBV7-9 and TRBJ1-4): DTGVSQNPRHKITKRGQNVTFRCDPISEHNRLYWYRQTLGQGPEFLTYFQNEAQLEKSRLLSDRFSAERPKGSFSTLEIQRTEQGDSAMYLCASSLPATNEKLFFGSGTQLSVL.